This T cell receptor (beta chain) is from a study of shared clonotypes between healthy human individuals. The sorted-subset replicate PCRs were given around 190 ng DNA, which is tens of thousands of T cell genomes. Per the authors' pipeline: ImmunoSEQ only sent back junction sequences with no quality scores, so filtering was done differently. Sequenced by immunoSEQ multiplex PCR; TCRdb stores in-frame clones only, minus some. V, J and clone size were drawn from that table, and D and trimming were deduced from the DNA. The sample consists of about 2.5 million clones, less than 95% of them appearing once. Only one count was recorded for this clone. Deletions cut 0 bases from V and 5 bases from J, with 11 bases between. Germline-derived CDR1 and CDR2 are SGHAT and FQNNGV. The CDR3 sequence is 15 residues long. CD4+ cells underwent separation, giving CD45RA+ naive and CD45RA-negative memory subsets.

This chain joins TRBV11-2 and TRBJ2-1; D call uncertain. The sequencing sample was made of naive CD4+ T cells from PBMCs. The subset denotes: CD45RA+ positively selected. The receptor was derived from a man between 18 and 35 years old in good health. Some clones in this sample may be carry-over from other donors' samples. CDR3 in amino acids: CASSLDVRSNNEQFF. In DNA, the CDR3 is TGTGCCAGCAGCTTAGATGTTAGGTCCAACAATGAGCAGTTCTTC.